A selection of T cell receptor beta chains follows, all from one sample in a study of T-cell reconstitution after alpha-beta-depleted transplantation in children. TCRdb redid the calling of the PCR reads with MiXCR, one entry per CDR3 protein. The repertoire holds roughly 420,000 distinct CDR3 sequences, with around 15% as singletons. The sample in question was PBMCs, mostly from graft donor cells, obtained 360 days after TCRalphabeta/CD19-depleted stem cell transplant. These receptors were collected from a boy under two years old who had a stem cell transplant for Wiskott-Aldrich syndrome, so the T cells may come from the graft donor. CDR3s include the opening cysteine and the closing phenylalanine or tryptophan. Each record gives: V gene, J gene, D gene, clone size, CDR3 protein, CDR3 DNA. D genes are given only for firm matches. Part of the rows lack a size; the others show once, few, many or a class for expanded clones.

v_gene: TRBV7-9; j_gene: TRBJ2-1; d_gene: NA; abundance: many; CDR3aa: CASSLYLHWQFF; CDR3nt: TGTGCCAGCAGCTTATACTTGCATTGGCAGTTCTTC
v_gene: TRBV29-1; j_gene: TRBJ1-2; d_gene: TRBD1; abundance: few; CDR3aa: CSVGGTASSGVYTF; CDR3nt: TGCAGCGTTGGAGGGACAGCATCTTCAGGTGTCTACACCTTC
v_gene: TRBV6-1; j_gene: TRBJ2-1; d_gene: NA; abundance: few; CDR3aa: CASRSRDTRHEQFF; CDR3nt: TGTGCCAGCAGGAGCCGGGACACTCGCCATGAGCAGTTCTTC
v_gene: TRBV18; j_gene: TRBJ2-7; d_gene: TRBD2; abundance: few; CDR3aa: CASSEGKAGASYEQYF; CDR3nt: TGTGCCAGCTCAGAGGGGAAGGCGGGAGCTTCCTACGAGCAGTACTTC
v_gene: TRBV6-5; j_gene: TRBJ1-3; d_gene: NA; abundance: NA; CDR3aa: CASSYQGLKAGNTIYF; CDR3nt: TGTGCCAGCAGTTACCAGGGGTTGAAGGCTGGAAACACCATATATTTT
v_gene: TRBV12-3/TRBV12-4; j_gene: TRBJ2-3; d_gene: TRBD1; abundance: few; CDR3aa: CASSLVARGDTQYF; CDR3nt: TGTGCCAGCAGTTTAGTAGCCAGGGGGGATACGCAGTATTTT
v_gene: TRBV7-2; j_gene: TRBJ1-1; d_gene: NA; abundance: few; CDR3aa: CASSLGGRAGEAFF; CDR3nt: TGTGCCAGCAGCTTAGGAGGACGGGCAGGGGAAGCTTTCTTT
v_gene: TRBV6-2/TRBV6-3; j_gene: TRBJ1-5; d_gene: NA; abundance: once; CDR3aa: CASSYGQWVRGGWGLDQPQHF; CDR3nt: TGTGCCAGCAGTTACGGCCAGTGGGTAAGAGGAGGATGGGGCTTGGATCAGCCCCAGCATTTT
v_gene: TRBV7-9; j_gene: TRBJ2-7; d_gene: TRBD1; abundance: NA; CDR3aa: CASSLWAGTGRHEQYF; CDR3nt: TGTGCCAGCAGCCTGTGGGCCGGGACAGGTCGCCACGAGCAGTACTTC
v_gene: TRBV7-8; j_gene: TRBJ2-7; d_gene: NA; abundance: NA; CDR3aa: CASSVSVNTYEQYF; CDR3nt: TGTGCCAGCAGCGTCTCTGTCAACACCTACGAGCAGTACTTC
v_gene: TRBV20-1; j_gene: TRBJ1-3; d_gene: NA; abundance: NA; CDR3aa: CSASPGGAGNTIYF; CDR3nt: TGCAGTGCTAGTCCCGGGGGCGCTGGAAACACCATATATTTT
v_gene: TRBV12-3/TRBV12-4; j_gene: TRBJ2-3; d_gene: TRBD1; abundance: many; CDR3aa: CASSPHRGPGTDTQYF; CDR3nt: TGTGCCAGCAGTCCGCACAGGGGGCCCGGCACAGATACGCAGTATTTT
v_gene: TRBV12-3/TRBV12-4; j_gene: TRBJ1-1; d_gene: NA; abundance: NA; CDR3aa: CASSLAGGGGAFF; CDR3nt: TGTGCCAGCAGTTTAGCGGGAGGGGGGGGAGCTTTCTTT
v_gene: TRBV20-1; j_gene: TRBJ2-6; d_gene: NA; abundance: many; CDR3aa: CSARDPGKKGANVLTF; CDR3nt: TGCAGTGCTAGAGATCCCGGGAAAAAGGGGGCCAACGTCCTGACTTTC
v_gene: TRBV13; j_gene: TRBJ2-3; d_gene: TRBD2; abundance: NA; CDR3aa: CASSSPGLSPTDTQYF; CDR3nt: TGTGCCAGCAGTTCCCCGGGACTATCCCCCACAGATACGCAGTATTTT
v_gene: TRBV5-5; j_gene: TRBJ2-1; d_gene: NA; abundance: NA; CDR3aa: CASSFSYGGSNEQFF; CDR3nt: TGTGCCAGCAGTTTTAGTTACGGAGGCAGCAATGAGCAGTTCTTC
v_gene: TRBV12-3/TRBV12-4; j_gene: TRBJ1-2; d_gene: NA; abundance: NA; CDR3aa: CASSLDRRSGDYTF; CDR3nt: TGTGCCAGCAGTTTAGACAGGCGGTCGGGTGACTACACCTTC